This T cell receptor beta chain emerged from a study of response to subunit inactivated influenza vaccine. Notes on the study in general: There was a suggestion from the authors that each seasonal influenza vaccination recruits few new T cells.

This CDR3 has 18 residues. The V gene lost 0 bases and the J gene lost 4 bases, with 19 bases spanning the gap. Germline V CDR1 and CDR2: LGHNA, YSLEER. This clonotype was detected many times. Its cognate antigen is unknown. TCRdb used MiXCR to reprocess the RT-PCR reads, holding one entry per CDR3 protein. In the table there are under 550,000 distinct CDR3 sequences, 7.5% to 8.5% of which are singletons. The chain recombines TRBV4-3 with TRBJ2-1; the D gene is possibly TRBD1 (7 bases). This specimen was PBMCs from blood, taken around 2 years after vaccination. The TCR was taken from a man between 45 and 75 years old who received an inactivated influenza vaccine. Here the CDR3 DNA reads TGCGCCAGCAGCCAAGAACAGGGGTCGGGGGCCAGGTACAATGAGCAGTTCTTC. Protein sequence: CASSQEQGSGARYNEQFF.